This section outlines one T cell receptor (beta chain) sequence together with its context. These data are taken from a study of blood T cell repertoires in COVID-19. Under the authors' procedure: Estimation of nucleated cell counts relied on the amplification of reference gene primers. The protocol was immunoSEQ multiplex PCR, while the TCRdb copy is restricted to in-frame clones and leaves out a portion. The V and J calls and clone size were taken over from that table, and D and trimming were inferred from the DNA. The sample lists some 42,000 clones, more than 80% occurring once. The CDR3 is made up of 18 amino acids. Trimming removed 2 bases from V and 6 bases from J; junction bases left unmatched: 15. Germline lookup yields CDR1 SEHNR and CDR2 FQNEAQ (reference sequence).

The rearrangement links TRBV7-9 to TRBJ1-1; TRBD1 aligns across 10 bases. The receptor was isolated from a man aged 25 to 45 with active or convalescent COVID-19. The source material was peripheral blood. The CDR3 nucleotides read TGTGCCAGCAGCTTATCTCCTTCATCCGGGACAGGGGACCCTGAAGCTTTCTTT. This gives the protein CASSLSPSSGTGDPEAFF.